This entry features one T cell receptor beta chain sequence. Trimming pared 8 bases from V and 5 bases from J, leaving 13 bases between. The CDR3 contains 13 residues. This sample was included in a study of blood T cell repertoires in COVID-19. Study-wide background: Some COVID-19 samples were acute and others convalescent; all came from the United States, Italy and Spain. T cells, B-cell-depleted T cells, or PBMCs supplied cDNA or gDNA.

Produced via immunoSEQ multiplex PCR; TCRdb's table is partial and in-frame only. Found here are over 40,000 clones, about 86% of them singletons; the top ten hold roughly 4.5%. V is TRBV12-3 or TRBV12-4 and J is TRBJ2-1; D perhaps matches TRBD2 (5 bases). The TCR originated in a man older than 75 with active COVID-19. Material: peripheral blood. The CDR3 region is CASSQRVDNEQFF. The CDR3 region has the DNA TGTGCCAGCTCCCAGAGGGTCGACAATGAGCAGTTCTTC.